In this sample, the clone carrying this T cell receptor (beta chain) turned up many times. The germline V gene encodes CDR1 SNHLY and CDR2 FYNNEI. V lost 8 bases to trimming and J lost 2 bases, with 15 bases between them. This CDR3 has 14 residues. This entry comes from a study of blood T cells in healthy people across ages. Together with a sample-barcoded 5' primer, a J-beta primer mix was included in a second PCR lasting about 6 to 11 cycles. One entry per CDR3 protein, called by TCRdb with MiXCR from the 5' RACE reads. The sample shows just under 900,000 distinct CDR3 sequences, less than 35% of them seen only once.

Sequencing used blood. The chain employs TRBV2 and TRBJ2-5; D might be TRBD2 (6 bases). This clonotype originated in a woman aged 80 or older in good health. CDR3 nucleotide sequence: TGTGCCAGCGGCACTAGCTTATTGCAAGAGACCCAGTACTTC. Translated, it gives CASGTSLLQETQYF.